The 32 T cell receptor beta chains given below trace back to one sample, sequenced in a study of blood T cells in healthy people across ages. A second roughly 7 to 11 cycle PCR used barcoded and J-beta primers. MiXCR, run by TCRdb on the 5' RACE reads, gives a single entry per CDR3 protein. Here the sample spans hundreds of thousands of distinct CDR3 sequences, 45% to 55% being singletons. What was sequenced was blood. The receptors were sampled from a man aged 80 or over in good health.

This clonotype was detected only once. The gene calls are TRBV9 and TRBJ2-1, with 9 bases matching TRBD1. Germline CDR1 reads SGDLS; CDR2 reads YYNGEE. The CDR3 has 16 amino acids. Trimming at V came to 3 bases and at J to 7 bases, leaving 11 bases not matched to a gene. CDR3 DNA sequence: TGTGCCAGCAGCGAAAGGCCCGGGACAGGGATGAATGAGCAGTTCTTC. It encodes CASSERPGTGMNEQFF.

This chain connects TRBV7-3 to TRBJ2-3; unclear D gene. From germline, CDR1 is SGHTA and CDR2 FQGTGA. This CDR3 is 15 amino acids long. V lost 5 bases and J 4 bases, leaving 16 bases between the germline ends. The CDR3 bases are TGTGCCAGCAGCCCTGAATTGGGGTCGGCAGATACGCAGTATTTT. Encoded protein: CASSPELGSADTQYF.

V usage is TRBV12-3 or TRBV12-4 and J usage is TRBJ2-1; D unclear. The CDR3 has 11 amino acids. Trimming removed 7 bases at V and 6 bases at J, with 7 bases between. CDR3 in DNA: TGTGCCAGCAAAGGGCGCAATGAGCAGTTCTTC. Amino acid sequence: CASKGRNEQFF.

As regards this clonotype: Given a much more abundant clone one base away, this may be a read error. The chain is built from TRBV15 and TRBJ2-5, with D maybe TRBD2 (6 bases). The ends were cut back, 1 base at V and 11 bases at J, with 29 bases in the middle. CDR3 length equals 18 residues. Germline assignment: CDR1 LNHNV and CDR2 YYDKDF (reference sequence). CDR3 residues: CATSRGAPGDSSYNEQYF. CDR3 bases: TGTGCCACCAGCAGAGGGGCCCCCGGGGACTCCTCCTACAATGAGCAGTACTTC.

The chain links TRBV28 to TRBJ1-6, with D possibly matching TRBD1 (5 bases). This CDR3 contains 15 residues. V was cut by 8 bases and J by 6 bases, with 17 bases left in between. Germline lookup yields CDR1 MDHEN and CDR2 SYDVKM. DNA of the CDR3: TGTGCCAGCTTTAGGGGATCTACCGTTAATTCACCCCTCCACTTT. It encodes CASFRGSTVNSPLHF.

CDR3 sequence (DNA): TGTGCCAGCAAAAGGCAGGGAGAGACCCAGTACTTC. Translation gives CASKRQGETQYF. The chain carries TRBV2 and TRBJ2-5, with TRBD1 as a possible D gene (5 bases). Trimming left V 7 bases short and J 4 bases short, with 10 bases between. Germline CDR1 and CDR2: SNHLY and FYNNEI. This CDR3 is 12 amino acids long.

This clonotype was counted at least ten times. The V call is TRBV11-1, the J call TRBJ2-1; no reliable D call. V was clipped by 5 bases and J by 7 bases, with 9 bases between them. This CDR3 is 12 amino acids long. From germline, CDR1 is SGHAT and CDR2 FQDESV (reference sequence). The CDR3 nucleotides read TGTGCCAGCAGCCCCTTCGAAAATGAGCAGTTCTTC. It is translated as CASSPFENEQFF.

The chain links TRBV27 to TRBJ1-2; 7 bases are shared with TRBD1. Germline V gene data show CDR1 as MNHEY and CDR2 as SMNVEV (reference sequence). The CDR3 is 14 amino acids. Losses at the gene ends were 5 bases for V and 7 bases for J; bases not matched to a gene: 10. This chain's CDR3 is CASSPAGGTGGYTF. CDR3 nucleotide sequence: TGTGCCAGCAGTCCCGCAGGGGGGACCGGTGGCTACACCTTC.

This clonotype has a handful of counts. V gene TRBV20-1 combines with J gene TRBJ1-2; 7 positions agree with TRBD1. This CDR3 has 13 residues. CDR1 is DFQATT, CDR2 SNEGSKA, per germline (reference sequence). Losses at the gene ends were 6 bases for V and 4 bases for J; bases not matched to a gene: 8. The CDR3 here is CSALSRGSYGYTF. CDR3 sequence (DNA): TGCAGTGCCCTCTCCAGGGGGAGCTATGGCTACACCTTC.

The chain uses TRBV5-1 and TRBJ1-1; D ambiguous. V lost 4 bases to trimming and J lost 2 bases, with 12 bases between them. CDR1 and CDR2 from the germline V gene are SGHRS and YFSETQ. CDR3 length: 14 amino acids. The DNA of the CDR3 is TGCGCCAGCAGCCCGCAAGGGAGAAACACTGAAGCTTTCTTT. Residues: CASSPQGRNTEAFF. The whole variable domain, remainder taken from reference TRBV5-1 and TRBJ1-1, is KAGVTQTPRYLIKTRGQQVTLSCSPISGHRSVSWYQQTPGQGLQFLFEYFSETQRNKGNFPGRFSGRQFSNSRSEMNVSTLELGDSALYLCASSPQGRNTEAFFGQGTRLTVV.

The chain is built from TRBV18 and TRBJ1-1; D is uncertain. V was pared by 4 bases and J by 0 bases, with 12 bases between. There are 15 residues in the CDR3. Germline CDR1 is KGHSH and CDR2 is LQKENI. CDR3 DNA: TGTGCCAGCTCACAGAACCAGATTATGAACACTGAAGCTTTCTTT. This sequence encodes CASSQNQIMNTEAFF.

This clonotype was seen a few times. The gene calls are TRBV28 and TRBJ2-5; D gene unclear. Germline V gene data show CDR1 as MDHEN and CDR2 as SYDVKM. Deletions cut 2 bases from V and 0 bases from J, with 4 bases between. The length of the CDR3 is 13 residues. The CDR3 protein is CASSLEYQETQYF. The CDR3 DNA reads TGTGCCAGCAGTTTAGAGTACCAAGAGACCCAGTACTTC.

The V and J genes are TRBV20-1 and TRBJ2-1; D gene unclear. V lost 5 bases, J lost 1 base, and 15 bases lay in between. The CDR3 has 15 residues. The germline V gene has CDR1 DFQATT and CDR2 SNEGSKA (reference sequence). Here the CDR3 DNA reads TGCAGTGCTGCAAGGGCCTCAGGATCCTACAATGAGCAGTTCTTC. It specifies CSAARASGSYNEQFF.

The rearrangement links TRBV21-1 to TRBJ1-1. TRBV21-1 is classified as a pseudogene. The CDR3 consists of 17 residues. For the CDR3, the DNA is TGTGCCAGCAGCAAAGTGGCCGCGTTAGGGGGAGGCACTGAAGCTTTCTTT. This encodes CASSKVAALGGGTEAFF.

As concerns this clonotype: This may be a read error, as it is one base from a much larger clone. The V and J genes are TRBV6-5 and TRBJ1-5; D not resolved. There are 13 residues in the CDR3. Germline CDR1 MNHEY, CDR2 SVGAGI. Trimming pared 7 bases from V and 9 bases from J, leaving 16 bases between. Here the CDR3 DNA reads TGTGCCAGCACGGAAAGACTAGGCCGGCCCCAGCATTTT. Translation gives CASTERLGRPQHF.

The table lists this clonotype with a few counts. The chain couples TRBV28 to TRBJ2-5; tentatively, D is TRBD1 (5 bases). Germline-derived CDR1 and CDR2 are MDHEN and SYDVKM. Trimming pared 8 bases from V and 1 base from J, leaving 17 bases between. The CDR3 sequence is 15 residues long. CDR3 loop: CASLTRQGIQETQYF. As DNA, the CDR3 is TGTGCCAGCCTTACTCGGCAGGGAATCCAAGAGACCCAGTACTTC.

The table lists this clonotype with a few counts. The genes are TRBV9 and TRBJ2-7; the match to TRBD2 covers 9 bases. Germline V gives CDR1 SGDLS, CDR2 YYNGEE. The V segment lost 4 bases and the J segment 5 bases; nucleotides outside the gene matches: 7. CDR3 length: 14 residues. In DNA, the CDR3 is TGTGCCAGCAGCTCAACTAGCGGGTTCAACGAGCAGTACTTC. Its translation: CASSSTSGFNEQYF.

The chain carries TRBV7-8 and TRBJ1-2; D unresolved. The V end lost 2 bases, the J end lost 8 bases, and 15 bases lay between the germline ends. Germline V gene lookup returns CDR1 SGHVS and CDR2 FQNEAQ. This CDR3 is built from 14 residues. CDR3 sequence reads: CASSLTLVFEGYTF. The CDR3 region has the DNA TGTGCCAGCAGCTTAACCTTGGTGTTCGAGGGCTACACCTTC.

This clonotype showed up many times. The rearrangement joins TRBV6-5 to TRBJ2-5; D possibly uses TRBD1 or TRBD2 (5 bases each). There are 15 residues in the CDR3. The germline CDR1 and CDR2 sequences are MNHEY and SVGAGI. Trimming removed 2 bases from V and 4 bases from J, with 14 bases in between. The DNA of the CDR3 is TGTGCCAGCAGTTACCGAGGGACGGGTGGAGAGACCCAGTACTTC. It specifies CASSYRGTGGETQYF.

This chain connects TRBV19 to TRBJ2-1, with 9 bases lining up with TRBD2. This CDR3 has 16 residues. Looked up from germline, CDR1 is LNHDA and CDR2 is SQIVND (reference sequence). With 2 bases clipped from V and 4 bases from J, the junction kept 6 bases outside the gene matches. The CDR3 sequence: CASSILAGGPYNEQFF. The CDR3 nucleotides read TGTGCCAGTAGTATACTTGCGGGAGGGCCTTACAATGAGCAGTTCTTC.

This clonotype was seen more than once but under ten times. The CDR3 is CASSQDASSYNEQFF. The CDR3 nucleotides read TGCGCCAGCAGCCAAGACGCGAGCTCCTACAATGAGCAGTTCTTC. The chain has TRBV4-1 and TRBJ2-1; no clear D. The CDR3 loop spans 15 amino acids. CDR1 and CDR2 (germline): MGHRA, YSYEKL. Between the trimmed V and J ends, which lost 0 bases and 0 bases, there was a span of 6 bases.

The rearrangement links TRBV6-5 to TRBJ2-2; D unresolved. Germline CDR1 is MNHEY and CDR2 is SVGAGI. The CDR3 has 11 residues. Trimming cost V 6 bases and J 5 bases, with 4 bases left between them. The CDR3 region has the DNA TGTGCCAGCAGGACGACCGGGGAGCTGTTTTTT. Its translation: CASRTTGELFF.

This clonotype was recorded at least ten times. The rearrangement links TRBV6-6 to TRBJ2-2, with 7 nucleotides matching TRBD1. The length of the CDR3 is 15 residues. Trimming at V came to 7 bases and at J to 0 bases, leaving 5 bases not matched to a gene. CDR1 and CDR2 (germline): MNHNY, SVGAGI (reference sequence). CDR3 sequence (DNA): TGTGCCAGCACTCCGGGACAGACGAACACCGGGGAGCTGTTTTTT. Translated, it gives CASTPGQTNTGELFF.

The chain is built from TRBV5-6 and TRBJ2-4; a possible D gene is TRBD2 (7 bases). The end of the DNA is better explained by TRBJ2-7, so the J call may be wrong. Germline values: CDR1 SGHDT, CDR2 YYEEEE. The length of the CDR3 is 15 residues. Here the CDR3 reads CASSFGRDTSYEQYF. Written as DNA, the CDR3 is TGTGCCAGCAGCTTTGGGAGGGACACTTCCTACGAGCAGTACTTC.

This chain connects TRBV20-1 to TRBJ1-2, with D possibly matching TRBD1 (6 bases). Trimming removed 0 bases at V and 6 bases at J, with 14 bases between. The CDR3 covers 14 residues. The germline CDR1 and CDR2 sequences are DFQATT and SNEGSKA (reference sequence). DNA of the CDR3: TGCAGTGCTAGAGATCTCCGGACAGAAAATGGCTACACCTTC. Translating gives CSARDLRTENGYTF.

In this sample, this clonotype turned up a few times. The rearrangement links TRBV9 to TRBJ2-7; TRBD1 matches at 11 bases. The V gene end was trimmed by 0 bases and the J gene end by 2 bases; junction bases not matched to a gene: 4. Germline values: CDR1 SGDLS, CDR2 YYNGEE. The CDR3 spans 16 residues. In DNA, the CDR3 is TGTGCCAGCAGCGTAGGGGGACAGGGGGGACCCTACGAGCAGTACTTC. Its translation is CASSVGGQGGPYEQYF.

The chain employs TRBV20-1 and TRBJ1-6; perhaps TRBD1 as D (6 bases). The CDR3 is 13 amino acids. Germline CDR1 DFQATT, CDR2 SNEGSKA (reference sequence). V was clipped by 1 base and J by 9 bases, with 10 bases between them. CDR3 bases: TGCAGTGCTAGAGCAGGGGACTTTTCACCCCTCCACTTT. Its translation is CSARAGDFSPLHF.

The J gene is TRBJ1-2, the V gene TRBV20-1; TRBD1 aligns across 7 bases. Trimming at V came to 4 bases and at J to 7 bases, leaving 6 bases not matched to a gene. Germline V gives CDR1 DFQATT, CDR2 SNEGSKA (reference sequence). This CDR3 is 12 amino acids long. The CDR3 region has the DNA TGCAGTGCTATTCGTGGGACAGCTGGCTACACCTTC. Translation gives CSAIRGTAGYTF.

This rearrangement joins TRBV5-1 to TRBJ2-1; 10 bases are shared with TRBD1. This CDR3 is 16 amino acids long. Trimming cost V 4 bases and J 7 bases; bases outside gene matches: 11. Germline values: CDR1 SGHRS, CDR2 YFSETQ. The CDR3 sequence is CASSQIRTGGRNEQFF. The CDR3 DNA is TGCGCCAGCAGCCAGATCCGGACAGGGGGGAGGAATGAGCAGTTCTTC. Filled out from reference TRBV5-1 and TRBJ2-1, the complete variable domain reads KAGVTQTPRYLIKTRGQQVTLSCSPISGHRSVSWYQQTPGQGLQFLFEYFSETQRNKGNFPGRFSGRQFSNSRSEMNVSTLELGDSALYLCASSQIRTGGRNEQFFGPGTRLTVL.

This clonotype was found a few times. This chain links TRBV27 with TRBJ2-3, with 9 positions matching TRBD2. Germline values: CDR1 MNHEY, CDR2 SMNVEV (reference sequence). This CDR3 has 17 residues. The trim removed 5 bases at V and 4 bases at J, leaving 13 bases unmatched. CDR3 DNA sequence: TGTGCCAGCAGTCGTCGTTCTAGCGGGGCAGGTCCAGATACGCAGTATTTT. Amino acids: CASSRRSSGAGPDTQYF.

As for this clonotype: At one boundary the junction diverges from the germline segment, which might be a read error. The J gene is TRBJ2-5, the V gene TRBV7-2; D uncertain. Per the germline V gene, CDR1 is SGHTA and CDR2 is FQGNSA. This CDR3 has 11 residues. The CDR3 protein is CAGSFHETQYF. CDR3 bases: TGTGCCGGCAGCTTTCATGAGACCCAGTACTTC.

The CDR3 DNA is TGTGCCAGCAGCCCCGGCAGGTACTCCTACGAGCAGTACTTC. It translates to CASSPGRYSYEQYF. The rearrangement uses TRBV7-9 and TRBJ2-7; no reliable D call. Trimming pared 5 bases from V and 0 bases from J, leaving 11 bases between. In germline, CDR1 is SEHNR, CDR2 FQNEAQ (reference sequence). This CDR3 has 14 residues.